The TCR beta chain described here comes from a study of Ad26.COV2.S vaccination and SARS-CoV-2 variants. On this clone itself: The antigen remains unidentified.

Findings and caveats of the study: Assessments of TCR breadth and depth may have underestimated the total T cell responses.

Assay used: immunoSEQ multiplex PCR; TCRdb lists only in-frame clones, some missing. The profile covers about 440,000 clones, with around 90% appearing a single time and approximately 4.3% taken by the ten largest. Treatment noted: roughly 18 received Ad26.COV2.S at low or high dose, single or two shots; about 5 received placebo; per-sample allocation not given. Sampling was done on day 63 after the first vaccine or placebo injection. An adult aged 18-55 years in Boston served as the donor. CDR3 length: 17 amino acids. This sequence was found in a person between 18 and 65 years old who received the Ad26.COV2.S COVID-19 vaccine or a placebo. J is TRBJ1-6 and V is TRBV21-1. TRBV21-1 is reported as a pseudogene. Sample: peripheral blood, taken in a trial of Ad26.COV2.S vaccine versus placebo. This chain's CDR3 is CASSFRKGGTYNSPLHF. The DNA of the CDR3 is TGTGCCAGCAGCTTTCGGAAGGGAGGCACCTATAATTCACCCCTCCACTTT.